This TCR beta chain was found in a study of OX40 agonist ivuxolimab in advanced cancers. Study overall: Patients received ivuxolimab, an agonistic anti-OX40 (CD134) antibody. Partial responses were seen in three patients, one with hepatocellular carcinoma and two with cutaneous melanoma. Study-level results: Relative to CD4+, CD8+ T cells held more expanded clones on average.

The protocol was immunoSEQ multiplex PCR, while the TCRdb copy is restricted to in-frame clones and leaves out a portion. The table lists tens of thousands of clones, 80% to 95% of them singletons. This clone was observed a single time. Antigen specificity is unknown. Patients had blood sampled at baseline and again on cycle 4 day 1 and cycle 7 day 1. This CDR3 spans 16 amino acids. Trimming took 3 bases from V and 4 from J; bases not matched to a gene: 8. Germline CDR1 MNHEY, CDR2 SMNVEV (reference sequence). The V gene is TRBV27, the J gene TRBJ2-2, with 7 nucleotides matching TRBD1. This TCR derives from an adult with an advanced solid tumor such as melanoma, head and neck, liver or kidney cancer. The material was CD4+ or CD8+ T cells sorted from blood, obtained in a trial of the OX40 agonist ivuxolimab. This chain's CDR3 is CASSFPTGSGTGELFF. The CDR3 DNA sequence: TGTGCCAGCAGTTTCCCGACAGGGTCCGGCACCGGGGAGCTGTTTTTT.